These 7 T cell receptor beta chains came from one sample sequenced in a study of memory CD4+ T cells and cytomegalovirus serostatus. Single viable CD3+CD4+CD8-CD45RO+ cells were sorted as the memory CD4+ T cells. Measured with immunoSEQ multiplex PCR; TCRdb has only the in-frame clones, and not every one. The top ten clones hold over 0.35% of a sample with 56,000 or so clones, about 80% of them seen once. Specimen: memory CD4+ T cells from blood. These receptors were taken from an adult in good health and CMV-seronegative.

The chain carries TRBV5-8 and TRBJ2-5, with 8 bases matching TRBD1. The CDR3 is 15 residues long. From germline, CDR1 is SGHTS and CDR2 YDEGEE. V lost 1 base, J lost 2 bases, and 4 bases stayed unmatched. The chain's CDR3 is CASSLKTGGQETQYF. DNA of the CDR3: TGTGCCAGCAGCTTGAAAACAGGGGGACAAGAGACCCAGTACTTC.

A remark on this clone: Other nucleotide sequences from this sample produce the same CDR3. The J gene is TRBJ1-2, the V gene TRBV5-8; D not resolved. The CDR3 sequence is 12 residues long. The germline CDR1 and CDR2 sequences are SGHTS and YDEGEE. Between the trimmed V and J ends, which lost 4 bases and 3 bases, there was a span of 7 bases. The CDR3, as DNA: TGTGCCAGCAGCCTAGCTCACTATGGCTACACCTTC. This translates into CASSLAHYGYTF.

This chain joins TRBV27 and TRBJ1-5; D unresolved. Germline V gene lookup returns CDR1 MNHEY and CDR2 SMNVEV (reference sequence). Deletions cut 2 bases from V and 0 bases from J, with 8 bases between. The CDR3 spans 15 residues. The DNA of the CDR3 is TGTGCCAGCAGTTTAGGGTCCGGTAGCAATCAGCCCCAGCATTTT. It translates to CASSLGSGSNQPQHF.

V is TRBV28 and J is TRBJ2-7, with D perhaps TRBD1 (5 bases). Trimming took off 2 bases at V and 3 bases at J, with 8 bases between the two ends. This CDR3 region has 13 residues. The germline gives CDR1 MDHEN, CDR2 SYDVKM. The CDR3 nucleotides are TGTGCCAGCAGTTTAAGTAGGGGCTACGAGCAGTACTTC. It is translated as CASSLSRGYEQYF.

In DNA, the CDR3 is TGTGCCAGCAGTTTGGCTGGTAATACCAACACCATATATTTT. This sequence encodes CASSLAGNTNTIYF. The chain uses TRBV27 and TRBJ1-3; D not certain. The CDR3 is 14 residues long. Looked up from germline, CDR1 is MNHEY and CDR2 is SMNVEV (reference sequence). The V gene lost 3 bases and the J gene lost 7 bases, with 13 bases spanning the gap.

V is TRBV4-2 and J is TRBJ2-1, with TRBD1 as a possible D gene (6 bases). The CDR3 sequence is 17 residues long. V lost 4 bases and J 2 bases, leaving 18 bases between the germline ends. The germline V gene has CDR1 LGHNA and CDR2 YNFKEQ. The CDR3 is CASSRSSGESTYNEQFF. The DNA of the CDR3 is TGTGCCAGCAGCCGAAGTTCAGGGGAGAGTACCTACAATGAGCAGTTCTTC.

This chain connects TRBV5-6 to TRBJ2-2, with D tentatively TRBD1 (5 bases). The CDR3 covers 17 residues. Germline values: CDR1 SGHDT, CDR2 YYEEEE. Trimming shortened V by 0 bases and J by 1 base, and 13 bases separated the two germline ends. DNA of the CDR3: TGTGCCAGCAGCTTGGAATTTAGGGGAAGGAACACCGGGGAGCTGTTTTTT. Its translation: CASSLEFRGRNTGELFF.